The subject of this entry is one T cell receptor beta chain. Antigen specificity is unknown. The source of the sample is a study of graft-versus-host responses after intestinal transplantation. Background on the study: Induction with anti-thymocyte globulin, then tacrolimus and steroids for around three years, was given to all recipients. Study outcomes and limitations: Early after transplant, HvG declines were associated with peak levels of circulating GvH clones. Within allografts, high graft-versus-host to host-versus-graft clonal ratios were seen among patients with graft-donor T cell macrochimerism. Some GvH clones were seen earlier in gut or blood, suggesting intestinal origin.

The data were produced by immunoSEQ multiplex PCR, yet TCRdb's version contains in-frame clones alone and is incomplete. Of about 90,000 clones listed, 80% to 85% were seen once; the top ten hold roughly a sixth. Here the sequenced sample was unstimulated CD8+ T cells sorted from spleen or lymph node cells, taken before intestinal transplant. The TCR originated in a human donor who received an intestinal transplant.

The CDR3 region has the DNA TGTGCCAGCAGCTTCGATCATCCAGGGGTTGTTAATGAAAAACTGTTTTTT. Residues: CASSFDHPGVVNEKLFF. The chain combines TRBV7-9 with TRBJ1-4, with D possibly being TRBD1 (6 bases). The germline V and J ends were trimmed by 3 bases and 4 bases, with 18 bases remaining between them. Germline V gives CDR1 SEHNR, CDR2 FQNEAQ (reference sequence). CDR3 length equals 17 residues.